This T cell receptor beta chain was observed in a study of T-cell reconstitution after alpha-beta-depleted transplantation in children. General study findings and limits: When one year had passed after transplant, most T-cell counts and diversity came from newly produced T cells. About two months after transplant, alpha-beta T cells reportedly came from several hundred expanded graft clones.

Construction of the TCRbeta library involved unique molecular identifiers. Each CDR3 protein gets one entry after TCRdb re-called the PCR reads with MiXCR. Among about 160,000 distinct CDR3 sequences listed, over 8.5% were seen once. At least ten counts were recorded for this clonotype. Its matching antigen is unknown. V gave up 5 bases and J gave up 0 bases, with 10 bases separating them. CDR3 size: 13 residues. Germline V CDR1 and CDR2: SQVTM, ANQGSEA. V and J are TRBV29-1 and TRBJ1-2, with D perhaps TRBD1 (6 bases). The sequencing used PBMCs, collected before TCRalphabeta/CD19-depleted stem cell transplant. The TCR comes from a boy aged 2 to 10 with acute myeloid leukemia, due to receive a stem cell transplant. CDR3 region: CSVRTAPNYGYTF. Written as DNA, the CDR3 is TGCAGCGTTAGGACAGCACCTAACTATGGCTACACCTTC.